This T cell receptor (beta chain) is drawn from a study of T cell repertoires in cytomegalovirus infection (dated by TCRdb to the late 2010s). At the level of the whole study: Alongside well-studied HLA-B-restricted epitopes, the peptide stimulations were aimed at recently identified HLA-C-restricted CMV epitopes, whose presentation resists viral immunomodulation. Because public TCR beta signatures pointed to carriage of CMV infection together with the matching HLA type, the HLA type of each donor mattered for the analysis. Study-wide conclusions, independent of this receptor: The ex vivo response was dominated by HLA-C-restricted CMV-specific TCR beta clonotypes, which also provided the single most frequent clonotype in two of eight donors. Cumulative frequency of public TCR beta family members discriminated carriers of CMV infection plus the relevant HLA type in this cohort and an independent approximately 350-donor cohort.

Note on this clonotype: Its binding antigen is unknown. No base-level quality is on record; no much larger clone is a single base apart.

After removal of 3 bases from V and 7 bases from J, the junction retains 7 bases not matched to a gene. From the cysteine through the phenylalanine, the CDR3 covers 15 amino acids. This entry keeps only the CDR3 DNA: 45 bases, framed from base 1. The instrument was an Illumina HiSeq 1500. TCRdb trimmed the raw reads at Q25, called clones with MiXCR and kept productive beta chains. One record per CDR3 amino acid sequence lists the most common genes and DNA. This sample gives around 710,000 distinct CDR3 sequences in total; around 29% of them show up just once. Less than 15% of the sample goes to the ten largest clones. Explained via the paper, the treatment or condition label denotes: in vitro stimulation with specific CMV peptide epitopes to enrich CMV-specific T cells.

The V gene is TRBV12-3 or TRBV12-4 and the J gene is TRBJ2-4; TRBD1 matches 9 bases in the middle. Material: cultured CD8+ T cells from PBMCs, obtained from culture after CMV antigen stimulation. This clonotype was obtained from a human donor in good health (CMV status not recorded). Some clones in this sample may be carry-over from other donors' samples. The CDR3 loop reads CASSLLQGARNIQYF. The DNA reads TGTGCCAGCAGTTTGCTACAGGGGGCGAGGAACATTCAGTACTTC.